Listed below are T cell receptor beta chains from one sample, sequenced in a study of T cell changes during pregnancy in multiple sclerosis. The assay was immunoSEQ multiplex PCR, and TCRdb's table has in-frame clones only and misses some. The sample lists roughly 99,000 clones, about 91% occurring once. The sequencing used peripheral blood, collected after pregnancy. These receptors all come from a female donor in good health, enrolled as a control in a pregnancy study. The conserved cysteine and the conserved F or W are not part of the CDR3 here. Each record gives: J gene, CDR3 length, V gene, clone size, CDR3 protein. Clone size is given for some rows only: seen once, a few or many times, or a class if the clone is expanded.

>TRBJ1-2|13|TRBV6-4|many
ASSPGDRDVYGYT
>TRBJ1-2|12|TRBV5-6|.
ASSFAGTGYGYT
>TRBJ2-7|11|TRBV5-1|.
ASSPTTSYEQY
>TRBJ2-3|15|TRBV27|.
ASSIPGLAGGRDTQY
>TRBJ1-2|10|TRBV7-9|few
ASSNSGAGYT
>TRBJ2-6|14|TRBV19|.
ATWDSDLAGANVLT
>TRBJ2-1|14|TRBV9|once
ASSVGWTSGYNEQF
>TRBJ1-2|11|TRBV2|.
ASSPTDLYGYT
>TRBJ2-7|11|TRBV18|.
ASSQTGGHEQY
>TRBJ2-2|14|TRBV19|.
ASIQSGGPHTGELF
>TRBJ1-2|10|TRBV5-1|.
ASSQGGYGYT
>TRBJ2-1|8|TRBV6-1|.
ASSDREQF
>TRBJ2-1|12|TRBV7-9|.
ASSLAGYSNEQF
>TRBJ2-1|12|TRBV27|.
ASSPGGGHNEQF
>TRBJ2-4|13|TRBV6-6|.
ASSPHIAPENIQY
>TRBJ1-2|13|TRBV6-5|.
ASSYSLTGGYGYT
>TRBJ2-1|14|TRBV6-1|.
ASSEIAGVLYNEQF
>TRBJ1-2|11|TRBV27|.
ASSFYGDYGYT
>TRBJ1-4|13|TRBV5-1|.
ASSSLGGAREKLF
>TRBJ2-3|15|TRBV19|.
ASSSYGPAGGLNTQY
>TRBJ2-1|13|TRBV5-6|.
ASSTRGSPYNEQF
>TRBJ2-7|12|TRBV7-7|.
ASSFPGIFGEQY
>TRBJ1-4|13|TRBV28|.
ASSFLGATNEKLF
>TRBJ2-3|13|TRBV6-1|.
ASSEEVRATDTQY
>TRBJ2-6|13|TRBV19|.
ASSIGSSGANVLT
>TRBJ2-1|12|TRBV28|.
ASLGQDSYNEQF
>TRBJ2-7|9|TRBV6-5|.
ASRHAYEQY
>TRBJ2-1|11|TRBV11-3|.
ASSSLERHEQF
>TRBJ1-1|11|TRBV19|.
ASSFTGWTEAF
>TRBJ2-5|10|TRBV18|.
ASSPGQETQY
>TRBJ1-2|13|TRBV7-8|few
ASSLGGTDTVGYT
>TRBJ2-4|15|TRBV5-6|.
ASSFLISGGLENIQY
>TRBJ1-2|16|TRBV23-1|.
ASSQLEQGRGGNYGYT
>TRBJ1-1|10|TRBV6-6|.
ASIGVNTEAF
>TRBJ1-1|13|TRBV27|.
ASSWGGSWGEGAF
>TRBJ1-3|12|TRBV18|once
ASSPQGTGNTIY
>TRBJ2-7|10|TRBV6-6|.
ASSYRGSEQY
>TRBJ1-1|13|TRBV6-5|once
ASSIRQGWNTEAF
>TRBJ1-2|15|TRBV7-8|.
ASSLGSWGQHFYGYT
>TRBJ2-3|13|TRBV5-1|once
ASMGQGLYTDTQY
>TRBJ2-5|14|TRBV9|.
ASSPLPGQLQETQY